This TCR beta chain was observed in a study of blood T cell repertoires in COVID-19. The germline V gene has CDR1 MGHDK and CDR2 SYGVNS. The germline V and J ends were trimmed by 4 bases and 1 base, with 8 bases remaining between them. CDR3 length equals 13 residues. Repertoires were generated with immunoSEQ multiplex PCR, while TCRdb's copy carries only in-frame clones and drops some. The sample lists a few hundred thousand clones, 80% to 90% occurring once. What was sequenced was peripheral blood. This clonotype was obtained from a man between 45 and 60 years old with active or convalescent COVID-19. This chain uses TRBV25-1 with TRBJ2-7; tentative D call: TRBD1 (5 bases). As DNA, the CDR3 is TGTGCCAGCAGTGCGGCAGGGTCCTACGAGCAGTACTTC. Its protein is CASSAAGSYEQYF.